This T cell receptor beta chain was found in a study of neoadjuvant anti-PD-1 for oral cavity cancer. Germline CDR1 and CDR2: MNHNS and SASEGT. The ends were cut back, 6 bases at V and 6 bases at J, with 20 bases in the middle. CDR3 length: 15 amino acids. On this clone: Its specificity is unknown.

Libraries were prepared by immunoSEQ multiplex PCR; TCRdb keeps only in-frame clonotypes and omits some of them. Of 15,000 or so clones listed, less than 75% are singletons. The study, taken as a whole, reports: TCR analyses covered only a few patients per response group.

Time point here: after neoadjuvant nivolumab, at surgical resection. Analysis of PBMCs was direct, with no culture step. Material: PBMCs, obtained after nivolumab (anti-PD-1) treatment. The receptor's source is a person aged 35-79 years with oral cavity squamous cell carcinoma. The genes are TRBV6-1 and TRBJ1-1; D might be TRBD1 (6 bases). CDR3 amino acids: CASRRRDTLWAEAFF. CDR3 nucleotides: TGTGCCAGCAGACGAAGGGACACCCTGTGGGCTGAAGCTTTCTTT.